The 18 T cell receptor beta chains below all came from one sample that was sequenced in a study of blood T cell repertoires in COVID-19. TCRdb keeps only in-frame clones here, not all; method: immunoSEQ multiplex PCR. This table has approximately 100,000 clones, 75% to 85% appearing once. The sequencing input was peripheral blood. The source is a man in his 70s with acute or convalescent COVID-19.

V usage is TRBV4-1 and J usage is TRBJ2-5; D unclear. The germline V and J ends were trimmed by 0 bases and 11 bases, with 10 bases remaining between them. CDR1 is MGHRA and CDR2 is YSYEKL in the germline V gene. This CDR3 is 12 amino acids long. The CDR3 DNA sequence: TGCGCCAGCAGCCAAGAAGGAGAAATACAGTACTTC. It specifies CASSQEGEIQYF.

V is TRBV5-6 and J is TRBJ1-5, with D perhaps matching TRBD1 (5 bases). This CDR3 comprises 16 residues. In germline, CDR1 is SGHDT, CDR2 YYEEEE. Trimming pared 3 bases from V and 2 bases from J, leaving 15 bases between. The CDR3 reads CASSSRGGVGNQPQHF. DNA of the CDR3: TGTGCCAGCAGCTCGAGGGGAGGGGTGGGCAATCAGCCCCAGCATTTT.

V usage is TRBV28 and J usage is TRBJ2-5; perhaps TRBD1 as D (7 bases). The CDR3 covers 13 residues. V was trimmed by 5 bases and J by 5 bases, leaving 12 bases between them. Germline CDR1 reads MDHEN; CDR2 reads SYDVKM. The CDR3 DNA follows: TGTGCCAGCAGTAGGGCAGGGGGGGAGACCCAGTACTTC. Protein product: CASSRAGGETQYF.

The chain recombines TRBV6-5 with TRBJ1-3, with 7 bases that match TRBD1. Germline lookup yields CDR1 MNHEY and CDR2 SVGAGI. Trimming took 4 bases from V and 4 from J; bases not matched to a gene: 4. The CDR3 runs 14 residues. The CDR3 region has the DNA TGTGCCAGCAGTTCGGGACAGTCAGGAAACACCATATATTTT. Its protein is CASSSGQSGNTIYF.

This chain links TRBV7-2 with TRBJ1-2, with TRBD1 as a possible D gene (5 bases). V was trimmed by 5 bases and J by 2 bases, leaving 21 bases between them. CDR1 and CDR2 (germline): SGHTA, FQGNSA. This CDR3 spans 17 amino acids. DNA for the CDR3: TGTGCCAGCAGCCCCGACGCCGGAACAGGCCGGAACTATGGCTACACCTTC. Its protein product is CASSPDAGTGRNYGYTF.

V and J are TRBV7-3 and TRBJ1-4; TRBD1 is a possible D gene (6 bases). Deletions cut 8 bases from V and 5 bases from J, with 6 bases between. Germline assignment: CDR1 SGHTA and CDR2 FQGTGA. CDR3 length equals 11 residues. CDR3: CASDRNEKLFF. The CDR3 bases are TGTGCCAGCGACAGGAATGAAAAACTGTTTTTT.

J is TRBJ2-5 and V is TRBV30; 16 bases map to TRBD2. Germline loops: CDR1 GTSNPN, CDR2 SVGIG (reference sequence). This CDR3 has 17 amino acids. After removal of 4 bases from V and 2 bases from J, the junction contained 7 bases not matched to a gene. The CDR3 coding sequence is TGTGCCTGGACGATCGGGACTAGCGGGAGGGGGCAAGAGACCCAGTACTTC. Its translation is CAWTIGTSGRGQETQYF.

The J gene is TRBJ2-7, the V gene TRBV3-1 (or the pseudogene TRBV3-2), with D possibly being TRBD1 (6 bases). Germline CDR1 is LGHDT and CDR2 is YNNKEL (reference sequence). Deletions cut 1 base from V and 3 bases from J, with 7 bases between. The CDR3 is 13 residues long. DNA of the CDR3: TGTGCCAGCAGCCAAGGACAGGACTACGAGCAGTACTTC. Its translation: CASSQGQDYEQYF.

This chain connects TRBV30 to TRBJ2-6; 8 bases agree with TRBD1. Trimming took 0 bases from V and 0 from J; bases not matched to a gene: 7. The CDR3 has 18 residues. CDR1 and CDR2 from the germline V gene are GTSNPN and SVGIG (reference sequence). In DNA form, the CDR3 reads TGTGCCTGGAGTGTGGCGGACAGGGCCTTCTCTGGGGCCAACGTCCTGACTTTC. It specifies CAWSVADRAFSGANVLTF.

V is TRBV27 and J is TRBJ2-5; D might be TRBD1 (6 bases). Germline loops: CDR1 MNHEY, CDR2 SMNVEV (reference sequence). The CDR3 runs to 19 residues. V lost 4 bases to trimming and J lost 2 bases, with 26 bases between them. The CDR3 region has the DNA TGTGCCAGCAGTTCCTTCTCGACAGGCCTGGCGGTAGAACAAGAGACCCAGTACTTC. Protein sequence: CASSSFSTGLAVEQETQYF.

This sequence joins TRBV14 and TRBJ2-7; D perhaps matches TRBD1 (6 bases). The CDR3 spans 14 residues. V was clipped by 2 bases and J by 9 bases, with 17 bases between them. Germline V lookup: CDR1 SGHDN, CDR2 FVKESK. The CDR3 DNA is TGTGCCAGCAGCCAAAGGGGGACCATCTGGGGGCAGTACTTC. Residues: CASSQRGTIWGQYF. The full variable domain, with the rest looked up from reference TRBV14 and TRBJ2-7, is EAGVTQFPSHSVIEKGQTVTLRCDPISGHDNLYWYRRVMGKEIKFLLHFVKESKQDESGMPNNRFLAERTGGTYSTLKVQPAELEDSGVYFCASSQRGTIWGQYFGPGTRLTVT.

The genes are TRBV19 and TRBJ2-7; 7 positions agree with TRBD2. The J segment lost 4 bases and the V segment lost 7 bases, leaving 7 bases of the junction unmatched. In germline, CDR1 is LNHDA, CDR2 SQIVND (reference sequence). The CDR3 totals 13 residues. CDR3 region: CASNWRRGYEQYF. CDR3 DNA: TGTGCCAGTAATTGGCGGCGGGGGTACGAGCAGTACTTC.

Only one count was recorded for this clone. V and J are TRBV9 and TRBJ2-1; 16 bases are shared with TRBD2. Germline V gene sequence: CDR1 SGDLS, CDR2 YYNGEE. V shed 0 bases, J shed 4 bases, and the junction held 1 base outside the gene matches. This CDR3 is 17 amino acids long. CDR3 sequence reads: CASSVVGLAGGYNEQFF. In DNA, the CDR3 is TGTGCCAGCAGCGTAGTGGGACTAGCGGGAGGGTACAATGAGCAGTTCTTC. The variable domain in full, completed from reference TRBV9 and TRBJ2-1, reads DSGVTQTPKHLITATGQRVTLRCSPRSGDLSVYWYQQSLDQGLQFLIQYYNGEERAKGNILERFSAQQFPDLHSELNLSSLELGDSALYFCASSVVGLAGGYNEQFFGPGTRLTVL.

The genes are TRBV15 and TRBJ2-1; D uncertain. This CDR3 contains 11 residues. The ends were cut back, 0 bases at V and 9 bases at J, with 3 bases in the middle. Germline CDR1 and CDR2: LNHNV and YYDKDF (reference sequence). In DNA, the CDR3 is TGTGCCACCAGCAGAGATATTGAGCAGTTCTTC. This translates into CATSRDIEQFF.

The chain recombines TRBV5-1 with TRBJ2-5; D not certain. Looked up from germline, CDR1 is SGHRS and CDR2 is YFSETQ. The CDR3 length is 14 residues. Trimming shortened V by 0 bases and J by 1 base, and 7 bases separated the two germline ends. As DNA, the CDR3 is TGCGCCAGCAGCTTGGTGGCGGCCCAAGAGACCCAGTACTTC. Translation: CASSLVAAQETQYF.

This chain links TRBV5-1 with TRBJ2-3; D ambiguous. CDR3 length equals 13 residues. With 7 bases removed from V and 4 bases from J, the gap between germline ends came to 13 bases. Germline CDR1 and CDR2: SGHRS and YFSETQ. The CDR3 spells CASYKALADTQYF. The DNA for the CDR3 is TGCGCCAGCTACAAGGCCCTAGCAGATACGCAGTATTTT.

The chain has TRBV2 and TRBJ1-4; maybe TRBD1 (6 bases). Germline V gene sequence: CDR1 SNHLY, CDR2 FYNNEI. The V end lost 8 bases, the J end lost 7 bases, and 17 bases lay between the germline ends. This CDR3 region has 14 residues. The CDR3 DNA reads as TGTGCCAGCGGGGGCTTGCCAGAAAGTGAAAAACTGTTTTTT. Protein sequence: CASGGLPESEKLFF.

This rearrangement joins TRBV9 to TRBJ1-4, with no clear D. V was cut by 0 bases and J by 3 bases, with 6 bases left in between. Germline assignment: CDR1 SGDLS and CDR2 YYNGEE. The CDR3 totals 14 residues. The CDR3 DNA reads TGTGCCAGCAGCGTAGGACTTTCTAATGAAAAACTGTTTTTT. Translated, it gives CASSVGLSNEKLFF. Combining the CDR3 with reference TRBV9 and TRBJ1-4 gives the whole variable domain DSGVTQTPKHLITATGQRVTLRCSPRSGDLSVYWYQQSLDQGLQFLIQYYNGEERAKGNILERFSAQQFPDLHSELNLSSLELGDSALYFCASSVGLSNEKLFFGSGTQLSVL.